This T cell receptor (beta chain) was sequenced in a study of T cell responses to AZD1222 COVID-19 vaccine. Study-wide results and caveats: At baseline, just 6 or 7 AZD1222 recipients tested seropositive.

Only a few counts were recorded for this clone. Its antigen is not known. Assay: immunoSEQ multiplex PCR; the TCRdb copy retains only in-frame clones and omits some. The table has some 150,000 clones, roughly 91% seen once; the top ten hold about 2.1%. The CDR3 consists of 12 residues. V lost 4 bases, J lost 4 bases, and 8 bases lay in between. Germline CDR1 is GTSNPN and CDR2 is SVGIG (reference sequence). The sequence was obtained from an adult in good health. The material was peripheral blood, obtained on day 0 of AZD1222 vaccination. The chain links TRBV30 to TRBJ1-5; D remains ambiguous. The CDR3 loop reads CAWTAGNQPQHF. The CDR3 nucleotides read TGTGCCTGGACAGCCGGAAATCAGCCCCAGCATTTT. The full variable domain, its missing parts supplied by reference TRBV30 and TRBJ1-5, is SQTIHQWPATLVQPVGSPLSLECTVEGTSNPNLYWYRQAAGRGLQLLFYSVGIGQISSEVPQNLSASRPQDRQFILSSKKLLLSDSGFYLCAWTAGNQPQHFGDGTRLSIL.